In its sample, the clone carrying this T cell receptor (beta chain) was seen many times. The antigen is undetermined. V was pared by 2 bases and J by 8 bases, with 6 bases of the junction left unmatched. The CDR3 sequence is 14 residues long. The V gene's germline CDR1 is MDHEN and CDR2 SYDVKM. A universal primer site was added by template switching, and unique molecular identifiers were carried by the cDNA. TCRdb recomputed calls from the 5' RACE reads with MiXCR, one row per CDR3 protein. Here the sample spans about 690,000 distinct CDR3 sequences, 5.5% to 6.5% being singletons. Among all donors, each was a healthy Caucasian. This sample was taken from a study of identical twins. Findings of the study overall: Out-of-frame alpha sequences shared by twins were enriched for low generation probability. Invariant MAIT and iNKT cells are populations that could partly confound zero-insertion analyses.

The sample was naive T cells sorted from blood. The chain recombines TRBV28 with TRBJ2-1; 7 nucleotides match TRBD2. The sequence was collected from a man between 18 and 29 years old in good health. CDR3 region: CASSLAGEVDEQFF. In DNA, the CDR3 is TGTGCCAGCAGTTTAGCGGGAGAAGTCGATGAGCAGTTCTTC.